The 28 T cell receptor beta chains below all came from one sample that was sequenced in a study of OX40 agonist ivuxolimab in advanced cancers. Some clones are missing from TCRdb's copy, which holds only in-frame ones; the method was immunoSEQ multiplex PCR. The sample holds more than 30,000 clones; approximately 89% are singletons and the top ten take around 0.84%. Sequenced here: CD4+ or CD8+ T cells sorted from blood, sampled in a trial of the OX40 agonist ivuxolimab. These receptors originate from an adult with an advanced solid tumor such as melanoma, head and neck, liver or kidney cancer.

J is TRBJ2-1 and V is TRBV7-6; 11 nucleotides align to TRBD2. The germline gives CDR1 SGHVS, CDR2 FNYEAQ. The CDR3 length is 16 residues. V was pared by 4 bases and J by 2 bases, with 4 bases of the junction left unmatched. The CDR3 sequence is CASSSLSGGAYNEQFF. As DNA, the CDR3 is TGTGCCAGCAGCTCCCTTAGCGGGGGGGCCTACAATGAGCAGTTCTTC.

The chain uses TRBV15 and TRBJ2-7; 8 bases agree with TRBD1. The CDR3 spans 15 residues. The germline CDR1 and CDR2 sequences are LNHNV and YYDKDF (reference sequence). Unmatched junction bases numbered 9, after V lost 5 bases and J lost 3 bases. The CDR3: CATSPRTGLFYEQYF. In DNA form, the CDR3 reads TGTGCCACCAGCCCCAGGACAGGGCTCTTCTACGAGCAGTACTTC.

The chain couples TRBV5-4 to TRBJ1-1; D unresolved. CDR3 length: 12 residues. Trimming stripped 0 bases from V and 9 bases from J, with 9 bases between. The germline V gene encodes CDR1 SGHNT and CDR2 YYREEE (reference sequence). This CDR3 reads CASSLVGTKAFF. CDR3 sequence (DNA): TGTGCCAGCAGCTTGGTAGGTACGAAAGCTTTCTTT.

The chain has TRBV28 and TRBJ1-4, with TRBD1 matching 7 bases. This CDR3 has 15 residues. J was trimmed by 11 bases and V by 6 bases; bases with no gene match: 15. Germline CDR1 reads MDHEN; CDR2 reads SYDVKM. This chain's CDR3 is CASRPQGGGGVKLFF. The CDR3 DNA sequence: TGTGCCAGCAGACCCCAGGGGGGTGGGGGGGTGAAACTGTTTTTT.

The chain is built from TRBV18 and TRBJ2-3, with 11 nucleotides matching TRBD2. J lost 8 bases, V lost 2 bases, and 6 bases had no gene match. Germline-derived CDR1 and CDR2 are KGHSH and LQKENI. CDR3 length: 15 amino acids. CDR3 sequence: CASSPTSGRGATQYF. As DNA, the CDR3 is TGTGCCAGCTCACCAACTAGCGGGAGAGGGGCTACGCAGTATTTT.

V usage is TRBV6-5 and J usage is TRBJ1-5, with D unresolved. V dropped 0 bases and J dropped 3 bases, with 3 bases sitting between them. Germline lookup yields CDR1 MNHEY and CDR2 SVGAGI. The CDR3 has 13 residues. CDR3 bases: TGTGCCAGCAGTTACTCGACCAATCAGCCCCAGCATTTT. Translated: CASSYSTNQPQHF.

This clone turned up a few times. The chain has TRBV28 and TRBJ1-5; the D is unclear. The germline CDR1 and CDR2 sequences are MDHEN and SYDVKM. V gave up 5 bases and J gave up 7 bases, with 12 bases separating them. CDR3 length: 13 residues. The CDR3 DNA follows: TGTGCCAGCAGTGCGGTCCGAGCCCAGCCCCAGCATTTT. Amino acids: CASSAVRAQPQHF. Looking up the rest from reference TRBV28 and TRBJ1-5 gives the full variable domain: DVKVTQSSRYLVKRTGEKVFLECVQDMDHENMFWYRQDPGLGLRLIYFSYDVKMKEKGDIPEGYSVSREKKERFSLILESASTNQTSMYLCASSAVRAQPQHFGDGTRLSIL.

This rearrangement joins TRBV11-2 to TRBJ1-5, with D uncertain. V lost 4 bases and J lost 8, with 12 bases in between. Germline V gives CDR1 SGHAT, CDR2 FQNNGV. The CDR3 length is 13 residues. Here the CDR3 reads CASSWAHPKPQHF. The CDR3 region has the DNA TGTGCCAGCAGCTGGGCCCACCCCAAGCCCCAGCATTTT.

This chain joins TRBV4-3 and TRBJ2-3; 10 nucleotides agree with TRBD2. The CDR3 loop spans 17 amino acids. The germline V gene has CDR1 LGHNA and CDR2 YSLEER. J was trimmed by 4 bases and V by 0 bases; bases with no gene match: 7. CDR3 region: CASSQDDSGRSADTQYF. The CDR3 DNA follows: TGCGCCAGCAGCCAAGATGATAGCGGGAGGTCGGCAGATACGCAGTATTTT.

The rearrangement links TRBV5-4 to TRBJ2-3, with 14 positions matching TRBD2. CDR3 size: 15 residues. Trimming took 9 bases from V and 3 from J; bases not matched to a gene: 6. Per the germline V gene, CDR1 is SGHNT and CDR2 is YYREEE (reference sequence). The CDR3 here is CATRRLAGGTDTQYF. The CDR3 region has the DNA TGTGCCACCCGGAGACTAGCGGGAGGGACAGATACGCAGTATTTT. Full variable domain (missing parts from reference TRBV5-4 and TRBJ2-3): ETGVTQSPTHLIKTRGQQVTLRCSSQSGHNTVSWYQQALGQGPQFIFQYYREEENGRGNFPPRFSGLQFPNYSSELNVNALELDDSALYLCATRRLAGGTDTQYFGPGTRLTVL.

This clone was observed a few times. The rearrangement uses TRBV4-1 and TRBJ1-1; D is uncertain. Germline CDR1 reads MGHRA; CDR2 reads YSYEKL. This CDR3 comprises 15 residues. V shed 0 bases and J shed 2 bases, with 10 bases lying between them. Here the CDR3 DNA reads TGCGCCAGCAGCCAAGATCTCGCTCCCAACACTGAAGCTTTCTTT. This sequence encodes CASSQDLAPNTEAFF.

The gene calls are TRBV15 and TRBJ2-7; the D is unclear. The V and J ends lost 1 base and 1 base respectively, with 5 bases between them. Germline-derived CDR1 and CDR2 are LNHNV and YYDKDF (reference sequence). The CDR3 runs 13 residues. CDR3 DNA: TGTGCCACCAGCAGAGCCAGATCCTACGAGCAGTACTTC. It translates to CATSRARSYEQYF.

This chain links TRBV16 with TRBJ2-7; the D gene is possibly TRBD2 (6 bases). CDR1 and CDR2 (germline): KGHSY, FQNENV. The CDR3 runs to 14 residues. V was cut by 4 bases and J by 4 bases, with 14 bases left in between. This chain's CDR3 is CASSPRQGLYEQYF. Here the CDR3 DNA reads TGTGCCAGCAGCCCACGTCAGGGACTGTACGAGCAGTACTTC.

CDR3 sequence: CASSSRGVRNEQFF. The CDR3 region has the DNA TGTGCCAGCAGTTCGCGGGGAGTCCGCAATGAGCAGTTCTTC. The chain uses TRBV6-5 and TRBJ2-1; D possibly corresponds to TRBD2 (6 bases). The CDR3 is 14 amino acids. Germline values: CDR1 MNHEY, CDR2 SVGAGI. V gave up 4 bases and J gave up 6 bases, with 13 bases separating them.

V is TRBV4-1 and J is TRBJ2-3; no reliable D call. V was trimmed by 2 bases and J by 5 bases, leaving 8 bases between them. The CDR3 has 13 residues. CDR1 and CDR2 (germline): MGHRA, YSYEKL. CDR3 region: CASSQFKGDTQYF. DNA of the CDR3: TGCGCCAGCAGCCAATTTAAGGGAGATACGCAGTATTTT.

This rearrangement joins TRBV7-6 to TRBJ1-3; D remains ambiguous. The germline V gene has CDR1 SGHVS and CDR2 FNYEAQ. CDR3 length: 15 amino acids. Trimming stripped 1 base from V and 5 bases from J, with 12 bases between. CDR3 sequence reads: CASSLGAHNRNTIYF. The CDR3 bases are TGTGCCAGCAGCTTAGGAGCTCACAATAGAAACACCATATATTTT.

V and J are TRBV9 and TRBJ2-3; D call uncertain. Deletions cut 0 bases from V and 4 bases from J, with 12 bases between. The CDR3 has 15 residues. CDR1 and CDR2 (germline): SGDLS, YYNGEE. CDR3 nucleotide sequence: TGTGCCAGCAGCGTAGCTGGCCGCGGTGCAGATACGCAGTATTTT. As protein: CASSVAGRGADTQYF. Full variable domain (rest looked up from reference TRBV9 and TRBJ2-3): DSGVTQTPKHLITATGQRVTLRCSPRSGDLSVYWYQQSLDQGLQFLIQYYNGEERAKGNILERFSAQQFPDLHSELNLSSLELGDSALYFCASSVAGRGADTQYFGPGTRLTVL.

The genes are TRBV2 and TRBJ2-1; 10 nucleotides line up with TRBD2. Unmatched junction bases numbered 4, after V lost 5 bases and J lost 3 bases. CDR1 is SNHLY and CDR2 is FYNNEI in the germline V gene. The CDR3 length is 15 residues. The CDR3 DNA reads TGTGCCAGCAGTCCCCGGACTAGCGGCTACAATGAGCAGTTCTTC. Residues: CASSPRTSGYNEQFF.

This clone was detected once. This chain uses TRBV28 with TRBJ2-7; D is undetermined. V lost 5 bases, J lost 7 bases, and 18 bases lay in between. Germline-derived CDR1 and CDR2 are MDHEN and SYDVKM. The CDR3 loop spans 14 amino acids. The DNA for the CDR3 is TGTGCCAGCAGTCCCCTGGACGGGCTTGGGGAGCAGTACTTC. This sequence encodes CASSPLDGLGEQYF.

The CDR3 reads CASSNRGHRNTEAFF. For the CDR3, the DNA is TGTGCCAGCAGCAACAGGGGGCATAGGAACACTGAAGCTTTCTTT. The chain has TRBV7-9 and TRBJ1-1; 9 nucleotides line up with TRBD1. The CDR3 has 15 residues. V shed 5 bases and J 1 base; nucleotides not matched to a gene: 5. The germline V gene encodes CDR1 SEHNR and CDR2 FQNEAQ (reference sequence). The full variable domain, completed using reference TRBV7-9 and TRBJ1-1, is DTGVSQNPRHKITKRGQNVTFRCDPISEHNRLYWYRQTLGQGPEFLTYFQNEAQLEKSRLLSDRFSAERPKGSFSTLEIQRTEQGDSAMYLCASSNRGHRNTEAFFGQGTRLTVV.

The genes are TRBV4-1 and TRBJ2-3, with 7 nucleotides matching TRBD1. Per the germline V gene, CDR1 is MGHRA and CDR2 is YSYEKL. The CDR3 totals 15 residues. V shed 2 bases and J 0 bases; nucleotides not matched to a gene: 2. CDR3 residues: CASSQMGQSTDTQYF. The DNA for the CDR3 is TGCGCCAGCAGCCAAATGGGACAGAGCACAGATACGCAGTATTTT.

The chain joins TRBV6-1 to TRBJ2-1, with 8 bases matching TRBD2. J was trimmed by 7 bases and V by 4 bases; bases with no gene match: 6. This CDR3 contains 14 residues. Germline V lookup: CDR1 MNHNS, CDR2 SASEGT. Here the CDR3 reads CASSVISGGNEQFF. The CDR3 DNA reads TGTGCCAGCAGTGTAATCTCGGGGGGGAATGAGCAGTTCTTC.

This sequence joins TRBV11-1 and TRBJ2-7; 9 nucleotides line up with TRBD2. The CDR3 extends over 14 amino acids. V lost 4 bases, J lost 6 bases, and 7 bases stayed unmatched. In germline, CDR1 is SGHAT, CDR2 FQDESV (reference sequence). The CDR3 protein is CASSSDASGVEQYF. The CDR3 coding sequence is TGTGCCAGCAGCTCCGATGCTAGCGGGGTCGAGCAGTACTTC.

The chain carries TRBV9 and TRBJ1-4; D remains unclear. The CDR3 extends over 16 amino acids. CDR1 is SGDLS, CDR2 YYNGEE, per germline. Trimming pared 0 bases from V and 5 bases from J, leaving 14 bases between. The CDR3 sequence is CASSVALGVNNEKLFF. The CDR3 bases are TGTGCCAGCAGCGTAGCCCTGGGAGTAAACAATGAAAAACTGTTTTTT.

This clone was observed once. The J gene is TRBJ2-1, the V gene TRBV28, with 8 positions matching TRBD2. The CDR3 extends over 15 amino acids. V dropped 3 bases and J dropped 4; count of bases not matched to a gene: 5. In germline, CDR1 is MDHEN, CDR2 SYDVKM. CDR3 in amino acids: CASSLGGGSYNEQFF. The CDR3 DNA reads as TGTGCCAGCAGTTTGGGCGGGGGGTCGTACAATGAGCAGTTCTTC. Filled out from reference TRBV28 and TRBJ2-1, the complete variable domain reads DVKVTQSSRYLVKRTGEKVFLECVQDMDHENMFWYRQDPGLGLRLIYFSYDVKMKEKGDIPEGYSVSREKKERFSLILESASTNQTSMYLCASSLGGGSYNEQFFGPGTRLTVL.

The table lists this clone with a count of one. The CDR3 sequence is CASRYFEGTEAFF. The CDR3, as DNA: TGTGCCAGCAGATATTTTGAGGGCACTGAAGCTTTCTTT. The chain couples TRBV2 to TRBJ1-1, with D unclear. V lost 6 bases, J lost 4 bases, and 12 bases lay in between. Looked up from germline, CDR1 is SNHLY and CDR2 is FYNNEI. The CDR3 sequence is 13 residues long. The complete variable domain, with remaining parts taken from reference TRBV2 and TRBJ1-1, reads EPEVTQTPSHQVTQMGQEVILRCVPISNHLYFYWYRQILGQKVEFLVSFYNNEISEKSEIFDDQFSVERPDGSNFTLKIRSTKLEDSAMYFCASRYFEGTEAFFGQGTRLTVV.

The chain joins TRBV7-3 to TRBJ2-2, with TRBD1 matching over 7 bases. Germline CDR1 reads SGHTA; CDR2 reads FQGTGA. The CDR3 is 15 amino acids. Trimming cost V 4 bases and J 2 bases; bases outside gene matches: 4. CDR3 bases: TGTGCCAGCAGCTCGGGACAGAAAAACACCGGGGAGCTGTTTTTT. Protein: CASSSGQKNTGELFF.

The J gene is TRBJ1-1, the V gene TRBV28; a possible D gene is TRBD1 (5 bases). In germline, CDR1 is MDHEN, CDR2 SYDVKM. Trimming pared 6 bases from V and 6 bases from J, leaving 14 bases between. The length of the CDR3 is 13 residues. CDR3 DNA sequence: TGTGCCAGCAGCCCTGGGGGTGTGCCTGAAGCTTTCTTT. Translating gives CASSPGGVPEAFF.